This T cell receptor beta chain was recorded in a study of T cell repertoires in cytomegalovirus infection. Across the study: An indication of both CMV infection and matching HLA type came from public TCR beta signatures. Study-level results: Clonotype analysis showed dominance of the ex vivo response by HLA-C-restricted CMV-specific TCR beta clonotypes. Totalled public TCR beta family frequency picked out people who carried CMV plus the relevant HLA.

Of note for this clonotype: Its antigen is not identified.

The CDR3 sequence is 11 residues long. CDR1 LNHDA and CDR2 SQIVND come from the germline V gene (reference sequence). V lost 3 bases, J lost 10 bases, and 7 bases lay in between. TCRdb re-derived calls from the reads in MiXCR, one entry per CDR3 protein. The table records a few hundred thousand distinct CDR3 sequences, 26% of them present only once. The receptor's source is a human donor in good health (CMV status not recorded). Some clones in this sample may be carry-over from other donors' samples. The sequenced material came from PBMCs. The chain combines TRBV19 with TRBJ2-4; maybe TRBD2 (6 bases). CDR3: CASSIREIQYF. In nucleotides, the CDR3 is TGTGCCAGTAGTATCCGGGAGATTCAGTACTTC.